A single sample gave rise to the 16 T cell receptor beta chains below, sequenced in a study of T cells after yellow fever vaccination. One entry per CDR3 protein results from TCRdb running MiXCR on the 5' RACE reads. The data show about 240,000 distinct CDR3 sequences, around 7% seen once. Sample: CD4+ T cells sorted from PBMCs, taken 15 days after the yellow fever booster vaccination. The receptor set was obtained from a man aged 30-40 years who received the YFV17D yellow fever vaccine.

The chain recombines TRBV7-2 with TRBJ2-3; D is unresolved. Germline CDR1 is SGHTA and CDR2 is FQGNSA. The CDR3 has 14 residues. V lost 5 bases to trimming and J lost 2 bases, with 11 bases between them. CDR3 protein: CASSLGQYTDTQYF. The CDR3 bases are TGTGCCAGCAGCCTCGGCCAGTACACAGATACGCAGTATTTT.

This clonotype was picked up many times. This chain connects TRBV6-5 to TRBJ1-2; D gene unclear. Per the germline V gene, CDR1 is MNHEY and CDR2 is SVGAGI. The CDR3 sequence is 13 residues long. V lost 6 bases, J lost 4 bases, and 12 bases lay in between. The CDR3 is CASSSGRSYGYTF. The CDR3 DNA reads TGTGCCAGCAGCTCCGGTCGGAGCTATGGCTACACCTTC.

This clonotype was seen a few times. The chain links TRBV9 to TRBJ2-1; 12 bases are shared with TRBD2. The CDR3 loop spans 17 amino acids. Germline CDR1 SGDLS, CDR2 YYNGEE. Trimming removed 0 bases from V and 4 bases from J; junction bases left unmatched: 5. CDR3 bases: TGTGCCAGCAGCGTAGGTCAGGGACTAGCGGGTTACAATGAGCAGTTCTTC. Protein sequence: CASSVGQGLAGYNEQFF.

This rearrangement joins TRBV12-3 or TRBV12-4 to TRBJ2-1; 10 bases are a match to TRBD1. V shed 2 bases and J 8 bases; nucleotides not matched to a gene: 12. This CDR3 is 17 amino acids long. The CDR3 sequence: CASSLRWTGGIRDEQFF. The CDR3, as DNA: TGTGCCAGCAGTTTACGATGGACAGGGGGTATAAGGGATGAGCAGTTCTTC.

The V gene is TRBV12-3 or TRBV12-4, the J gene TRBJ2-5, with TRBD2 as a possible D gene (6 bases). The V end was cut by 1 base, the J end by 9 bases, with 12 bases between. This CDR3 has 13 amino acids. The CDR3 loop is CASSLGLEGAQYF. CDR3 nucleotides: TGTGCCAGCAGTTTAGGACTAGAAGGGGCCCAGTACTTC.

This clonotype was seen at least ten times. DNA of the CDR3: TGTGCCAGCAGCGCGCGGTTAGGGGCTGGGGACATTCAGTACTTC. This gives the protein CASSARLGAGDIQYF. The chain carries TRBV7-2 and TRBJ2-4; D may be TRBD1 (5 bases). The V end was cut by 5 bases, the J end by 8 bases, with 19 bases between. Germline V gene sequence: CDR1 SGHTA, CDR2 FQGNSA. CDR3 length: 15 residues.

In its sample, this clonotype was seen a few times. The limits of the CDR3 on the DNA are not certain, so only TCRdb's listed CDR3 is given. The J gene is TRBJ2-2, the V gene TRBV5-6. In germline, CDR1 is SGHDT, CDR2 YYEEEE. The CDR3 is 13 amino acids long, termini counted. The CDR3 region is CASSFGSGGELFF.

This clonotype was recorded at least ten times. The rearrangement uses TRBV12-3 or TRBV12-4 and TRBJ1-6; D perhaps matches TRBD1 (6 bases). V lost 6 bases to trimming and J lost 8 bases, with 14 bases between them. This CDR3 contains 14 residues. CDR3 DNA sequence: TGTGCCAGCAGACACGACAGGCTCTATTCACCCCTCCACTTT. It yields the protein CASRHDRLYSPLHF.

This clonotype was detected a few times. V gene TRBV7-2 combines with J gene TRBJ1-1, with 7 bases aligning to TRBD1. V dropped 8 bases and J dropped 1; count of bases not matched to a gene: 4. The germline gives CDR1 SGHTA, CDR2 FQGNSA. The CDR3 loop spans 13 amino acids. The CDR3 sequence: CASQTGRNTEAFF. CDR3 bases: TGTGCCAGCCAGACAGGGAGGAACACTGAAGCTTTCTTT.

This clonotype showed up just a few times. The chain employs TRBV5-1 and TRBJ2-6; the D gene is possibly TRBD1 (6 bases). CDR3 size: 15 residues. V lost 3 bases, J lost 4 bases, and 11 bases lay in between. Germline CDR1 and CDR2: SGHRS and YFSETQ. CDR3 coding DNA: TGCGCCAGCAGCTACAGGGCCACCGGGGCCAACGTCCTGACTTTC. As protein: CASSYRATGANVLTF.

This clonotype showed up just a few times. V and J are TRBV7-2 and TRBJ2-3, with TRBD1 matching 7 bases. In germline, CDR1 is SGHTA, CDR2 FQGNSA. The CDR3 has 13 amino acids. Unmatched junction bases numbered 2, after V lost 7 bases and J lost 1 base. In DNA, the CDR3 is TGTGCCAGCACCACAGGGGGCACAGATACGCAGTATTTT. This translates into CASTTGGTDTQYF.

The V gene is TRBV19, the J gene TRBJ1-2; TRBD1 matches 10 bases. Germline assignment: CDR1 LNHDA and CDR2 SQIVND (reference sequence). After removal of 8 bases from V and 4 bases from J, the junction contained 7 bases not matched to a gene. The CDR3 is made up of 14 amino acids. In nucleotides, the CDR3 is TGTGCCAGTGCCGGGACAGGGGCTGGCTATGGCTACACCTTC. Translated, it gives CASAGTGAGYGYTF.

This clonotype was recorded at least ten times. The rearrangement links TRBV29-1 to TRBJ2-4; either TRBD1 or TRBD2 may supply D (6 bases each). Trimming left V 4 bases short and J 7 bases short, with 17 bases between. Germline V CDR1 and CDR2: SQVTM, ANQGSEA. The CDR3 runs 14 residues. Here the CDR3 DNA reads TGCAGCGTTGGCGGCGGGACGCAGGGGAACATTCAGTACTTC. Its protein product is CSVGGGTQGNIQYF.

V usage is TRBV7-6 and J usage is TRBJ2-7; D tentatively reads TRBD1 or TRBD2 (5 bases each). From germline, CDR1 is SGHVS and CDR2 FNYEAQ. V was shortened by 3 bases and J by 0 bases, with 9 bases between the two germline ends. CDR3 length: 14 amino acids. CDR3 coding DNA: TGTGCCAGCAGCTTGACCGGGGCCTCCTACGAGCAGTACTTC. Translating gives CASSLTGASYEQYF.

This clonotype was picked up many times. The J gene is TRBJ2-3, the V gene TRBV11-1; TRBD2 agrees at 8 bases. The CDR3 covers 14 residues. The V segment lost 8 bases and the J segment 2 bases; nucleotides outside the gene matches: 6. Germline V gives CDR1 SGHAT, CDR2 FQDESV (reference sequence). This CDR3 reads CASRSSGHTDTQYF. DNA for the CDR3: TGTGCCAGCCGCTCTAGCGGGCACACAGATACGCAGTATTTT.

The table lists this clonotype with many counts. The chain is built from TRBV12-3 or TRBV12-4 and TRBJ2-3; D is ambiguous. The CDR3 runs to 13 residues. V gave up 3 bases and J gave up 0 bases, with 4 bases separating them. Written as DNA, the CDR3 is TGTGCCAGCAGTTTTGACAGCACAGATACGCAGTATTTT. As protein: CASSFDSTDTQYF.